This T cell receptor (beta chain) was sequenced during a study of T cell responses to AZD1222 COVID-19 vaccine. Turning to the study itself: Investigators merged groups given second doses at roughly 4 or roughly 12 weeks. Study-wide results and limits: Dominant CD4 TCR responses targeted spike regions 160-218 and 743-854. Just 5 to 7 people given AZD1222 tested seropositive at baseline. The donors showed a predominance of white British ancestry and of females, with possible underestimation of clonal diversity.

Method: immunoSEQ multiplex PCR; TCRdb's copy keeps in-frame clones and lacks some. The sample lists roughly 200,000 clones, 80% to 90% occurring once. On this clone: Antigen unknown.

The junction had 5 bases not matched to a gene; V was cut back by 6 bases and J by 0 bases. The germline V gene has CDR1 SQVTM and CDR2 ANQGSEA. The CDR3 covers 15 residues. The starting material was peripheral blood, obtained on day 0 of AZD1222 vaccination. V and J are TRBV29-1 and TRBJ2-2; 9 nucleotides match TRBD2. This TCR was recovered from an adult in good health. The CDR3 sequence: CSVPWTSANTGELFF. In nucleotides, the CDR3 is TGCAGCGTCCCCTGGACTAGCGCGAACACCGGGGAGCTGTTTTTT.